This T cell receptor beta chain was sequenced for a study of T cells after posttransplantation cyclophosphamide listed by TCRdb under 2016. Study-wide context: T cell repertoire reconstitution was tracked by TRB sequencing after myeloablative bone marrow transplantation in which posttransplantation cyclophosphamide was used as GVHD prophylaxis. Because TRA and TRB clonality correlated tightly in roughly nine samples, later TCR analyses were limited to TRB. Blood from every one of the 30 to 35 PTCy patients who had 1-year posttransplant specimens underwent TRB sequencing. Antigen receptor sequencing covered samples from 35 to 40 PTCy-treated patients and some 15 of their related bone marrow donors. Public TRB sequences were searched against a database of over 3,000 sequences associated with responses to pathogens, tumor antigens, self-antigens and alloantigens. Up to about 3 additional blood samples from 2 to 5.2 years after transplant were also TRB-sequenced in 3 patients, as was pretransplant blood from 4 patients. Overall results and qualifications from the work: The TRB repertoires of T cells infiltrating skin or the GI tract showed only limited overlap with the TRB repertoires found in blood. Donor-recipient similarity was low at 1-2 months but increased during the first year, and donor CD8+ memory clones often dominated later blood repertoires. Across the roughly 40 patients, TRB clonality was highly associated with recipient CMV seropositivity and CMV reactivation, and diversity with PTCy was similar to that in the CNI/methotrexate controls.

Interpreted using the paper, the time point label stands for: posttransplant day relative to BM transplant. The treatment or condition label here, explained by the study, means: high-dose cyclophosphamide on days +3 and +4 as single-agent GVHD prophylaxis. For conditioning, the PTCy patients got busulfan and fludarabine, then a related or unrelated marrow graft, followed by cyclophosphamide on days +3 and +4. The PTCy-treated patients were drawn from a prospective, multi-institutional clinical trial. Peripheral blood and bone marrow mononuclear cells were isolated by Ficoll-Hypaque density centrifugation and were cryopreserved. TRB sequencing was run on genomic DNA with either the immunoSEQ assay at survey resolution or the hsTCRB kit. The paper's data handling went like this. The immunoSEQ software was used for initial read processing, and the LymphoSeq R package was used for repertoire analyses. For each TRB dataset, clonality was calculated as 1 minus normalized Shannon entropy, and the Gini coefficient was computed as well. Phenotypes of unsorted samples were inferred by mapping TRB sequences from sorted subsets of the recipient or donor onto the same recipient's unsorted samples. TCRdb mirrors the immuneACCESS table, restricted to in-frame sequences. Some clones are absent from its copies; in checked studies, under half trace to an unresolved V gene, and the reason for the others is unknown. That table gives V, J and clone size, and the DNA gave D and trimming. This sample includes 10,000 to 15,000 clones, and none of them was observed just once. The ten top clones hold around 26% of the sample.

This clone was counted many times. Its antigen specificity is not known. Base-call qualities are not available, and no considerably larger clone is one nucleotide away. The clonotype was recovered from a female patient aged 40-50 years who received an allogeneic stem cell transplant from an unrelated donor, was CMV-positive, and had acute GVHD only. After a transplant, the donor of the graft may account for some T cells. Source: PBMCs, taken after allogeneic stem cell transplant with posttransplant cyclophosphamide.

CDR3 reads: CASRDRGRAFGEQYF. The bases read TGTGCCAGCAGAGACAGGGGGCGCGCCTTTGGGGAGCAGTACTTC. Rearrangement joined TRBV2 to TRBJ2-7, with TRBD1 identical over 10 junction bases. V trim: 6 bases; J trim: 7 bases; unmatched bases: 12. Inclusive of the bounding cysteine and phenylalanine, the CDR3 is 15 residues long. Just the 45-base CDR3 DNA is kept, in frame starting at base 1. The germline V gene specifies SNHLY as CDR1 and FYNNEI as CDR2. With all but the CDR3 taken from the reference TRBV2 and TRBJ2-7 genes, the full variable domain is: EPEVTQTPSHQVTQMGQEVILRCVPISNHLYFYWYRQILGQKVEFLVSFYNNEISEKSEIFDDQFSVERPDGSNFTLKIRSTKLEDSAMYFCASRDRGRAFGEQYFGPGTRLTVT.